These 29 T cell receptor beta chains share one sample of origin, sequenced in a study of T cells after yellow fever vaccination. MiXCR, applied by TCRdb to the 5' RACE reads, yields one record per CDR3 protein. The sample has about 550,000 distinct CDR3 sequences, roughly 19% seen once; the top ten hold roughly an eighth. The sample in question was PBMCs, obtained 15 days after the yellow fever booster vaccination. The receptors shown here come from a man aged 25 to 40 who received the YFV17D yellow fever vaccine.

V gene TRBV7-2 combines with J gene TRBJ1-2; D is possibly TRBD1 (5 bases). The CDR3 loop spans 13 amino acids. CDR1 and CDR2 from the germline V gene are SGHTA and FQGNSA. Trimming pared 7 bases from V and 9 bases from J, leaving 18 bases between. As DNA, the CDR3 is TGTGCCAGCACCACCACAGGATTCCCCCGCTACACCTTC. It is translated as CASTTTGFPRYTF. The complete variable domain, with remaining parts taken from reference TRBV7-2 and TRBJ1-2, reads GAGVSQSPSNKVTEKGKDVELRCDPISGHTALYWYRQSLGQGLEFLIYFQGNSAPDKSGLPSDRFSAERTGGSVSTLTIQRTQQEDSAVYLCASTTTGFPRYTFGSGTRLTVV.

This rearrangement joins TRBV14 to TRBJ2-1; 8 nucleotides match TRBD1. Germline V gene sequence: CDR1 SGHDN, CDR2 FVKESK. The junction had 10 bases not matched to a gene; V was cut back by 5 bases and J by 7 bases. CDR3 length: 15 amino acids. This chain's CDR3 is CASSSRGRRNNEQFF. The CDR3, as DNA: TGTGCCAGCAGCTCCAGGGGGCGCCGGAATAATGAGCAGTTCTTC.

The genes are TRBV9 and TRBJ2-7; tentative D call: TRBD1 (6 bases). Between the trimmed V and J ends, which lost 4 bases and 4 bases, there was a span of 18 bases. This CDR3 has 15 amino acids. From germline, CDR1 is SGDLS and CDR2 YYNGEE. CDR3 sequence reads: CASSKDPGQTYEQYF. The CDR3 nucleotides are TGTGCCAGCAGCAAAGACCCGGGACAAACATACGAGCAGTACTTC.

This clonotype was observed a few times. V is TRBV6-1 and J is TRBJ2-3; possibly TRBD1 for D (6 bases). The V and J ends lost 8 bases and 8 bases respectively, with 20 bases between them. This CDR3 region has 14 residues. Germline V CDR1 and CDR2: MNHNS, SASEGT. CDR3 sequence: CASQGGQNSGTQYF. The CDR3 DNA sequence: TGTGCCAGCCAAGGGGGACAAAATTCGGGTACGCAGTATTTT.

Written as DNA, the CDR3 is TGTGCCAGCAGCCTGCGGGGTCGCACCTACAATGAGCAGTTCTTC. Encoded protein: CASSLRGRTYNEQFF. This chain uses TRBV7-6 with TRBJ2-1; D may be TRBD2 (6 bases). Trimming took 5 bases from V and 2 from J, leaving 13 bases between them. CDR1 SGHVS and CDR2 FNYEAQ come from the germline V gene. This CDR3 comprises 15 residues.

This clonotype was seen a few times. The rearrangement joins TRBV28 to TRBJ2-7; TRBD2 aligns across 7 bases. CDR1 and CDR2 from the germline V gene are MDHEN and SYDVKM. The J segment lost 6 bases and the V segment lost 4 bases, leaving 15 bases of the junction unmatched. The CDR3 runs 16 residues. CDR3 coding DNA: TGTGCCAGCAGTTCCCCCGCCGGGACTACCGGAGGCGAGCAGTACTTC. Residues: CASSSPAGTTGGEQYF.

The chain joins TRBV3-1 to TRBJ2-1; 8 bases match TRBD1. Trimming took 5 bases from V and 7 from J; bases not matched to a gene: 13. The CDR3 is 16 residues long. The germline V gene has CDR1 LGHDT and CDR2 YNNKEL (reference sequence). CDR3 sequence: CASSDNLRGRGNEQFF. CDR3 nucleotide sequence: TGTGCCAGCAGCGATAACCTCAGGGGGCGAGGGAATGAGCAGTTCTTC.

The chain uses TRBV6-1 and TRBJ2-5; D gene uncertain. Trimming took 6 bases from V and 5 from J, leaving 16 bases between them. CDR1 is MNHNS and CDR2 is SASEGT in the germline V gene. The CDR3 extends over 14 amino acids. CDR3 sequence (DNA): TGTGCCAGCAGGGAGTCCGGGTCATGGGAGACCCAGTACTTC. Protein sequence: CASRESGSWETQYF.

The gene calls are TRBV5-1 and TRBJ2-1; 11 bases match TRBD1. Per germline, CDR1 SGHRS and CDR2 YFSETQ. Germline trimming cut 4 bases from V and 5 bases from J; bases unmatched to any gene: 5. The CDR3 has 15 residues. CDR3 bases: TGCGCCAGCAGCCTCGGACAGGGGGCTAACAATGAGCAGTTCTTC. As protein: CASSLGQGANNEQFF.

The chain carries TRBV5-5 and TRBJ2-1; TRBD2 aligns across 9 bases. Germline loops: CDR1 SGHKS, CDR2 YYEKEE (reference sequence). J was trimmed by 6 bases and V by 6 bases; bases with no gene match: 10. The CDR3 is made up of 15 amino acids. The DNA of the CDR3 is TGTGCCAGCAACAGCATAAGCGGGAGGACCAATGAGCAGTTCTTC. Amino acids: CASNSISGRTNEQFF.

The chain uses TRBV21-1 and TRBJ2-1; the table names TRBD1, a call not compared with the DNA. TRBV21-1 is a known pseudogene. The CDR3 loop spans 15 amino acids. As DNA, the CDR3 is TGTGCCAGCAGCACGACAGGGGTACCCTACAATGAGCAGTTCTTC. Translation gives CASSTTGVPYNEQFF.

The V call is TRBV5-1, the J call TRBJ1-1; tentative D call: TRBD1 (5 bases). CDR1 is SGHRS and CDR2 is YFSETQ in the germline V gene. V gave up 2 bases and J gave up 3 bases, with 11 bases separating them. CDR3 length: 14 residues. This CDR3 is CASSFNRGDTEAFF. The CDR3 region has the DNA TGCGCCAGCAGCTTCAACCGGGGCGACACTGAAGCTTTCTTT. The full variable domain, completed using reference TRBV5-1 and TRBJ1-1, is KAGVTQTPRYLIKTRGQQVTLSCSPISGHRSVSWYQQTPGQGLQFLFEYFSETQRNKGNFPGRFSGRQFSNSRSEMNVSTLELGDSALYLCASSFNRGDTEAFFGQGTRLTVV.

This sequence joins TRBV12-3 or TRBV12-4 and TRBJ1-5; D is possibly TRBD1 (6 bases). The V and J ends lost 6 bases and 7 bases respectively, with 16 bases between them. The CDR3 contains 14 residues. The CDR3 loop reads CASSLQGPHQPQHF. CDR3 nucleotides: TGTGCCAGCAGCCTACAGGGTCCCCACCAGCCCCAGCATTTT.

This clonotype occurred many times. CDR3 sequence: CASSGMGRKAEGQYF. The CDR3 nucleotides are TGTGCCAGCTCAGGCATGGGGCGAAAAGCGGAGGGGCAGTACTTC. The V call is TRBV18, the J call TRBJ2-7; a weak D match, TRBD2 (6 bases). CDR3 length: 15 residues. Germline V gene sequence: CDR1 KGHSH, CDR2 LQKENI. Between the trimmed V and J ends, which lost 5 bases and 9 bases, there was a span of 23 bases.

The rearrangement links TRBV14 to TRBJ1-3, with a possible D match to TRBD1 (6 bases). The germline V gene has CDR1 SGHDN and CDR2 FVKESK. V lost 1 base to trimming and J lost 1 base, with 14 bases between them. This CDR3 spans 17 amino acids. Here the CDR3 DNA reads TGTGCCAGCAGCCAAGTAACAGGGTTCAATTCTGGAAACACCATATATTTT. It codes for CASSQVTGFNSGNTIYF.

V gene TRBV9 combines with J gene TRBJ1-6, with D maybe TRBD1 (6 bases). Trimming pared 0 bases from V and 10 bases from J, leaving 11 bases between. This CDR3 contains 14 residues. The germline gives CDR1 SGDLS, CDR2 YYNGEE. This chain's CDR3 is CASSVDPGGSPLHF. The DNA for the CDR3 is TGTGCCAGCAGCGTAGACCCGGGGGGCTCACCCCTCCACTTT.

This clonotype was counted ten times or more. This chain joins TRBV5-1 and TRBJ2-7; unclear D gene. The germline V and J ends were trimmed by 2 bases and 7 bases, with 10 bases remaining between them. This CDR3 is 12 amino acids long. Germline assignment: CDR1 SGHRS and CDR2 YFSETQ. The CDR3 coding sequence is TGCGCCAGCAGCTTTAACAACCGGGAGCAGTACTTC. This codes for CASSFNNREQYF.

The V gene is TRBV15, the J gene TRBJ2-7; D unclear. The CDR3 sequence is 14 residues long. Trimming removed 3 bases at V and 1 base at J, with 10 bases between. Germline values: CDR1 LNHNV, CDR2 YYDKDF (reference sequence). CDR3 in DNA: TGTGCCACCAGCAGTATCCGGGCTTCCTACGAGCAGTACTTC. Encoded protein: CATSSIRASYEQYF.

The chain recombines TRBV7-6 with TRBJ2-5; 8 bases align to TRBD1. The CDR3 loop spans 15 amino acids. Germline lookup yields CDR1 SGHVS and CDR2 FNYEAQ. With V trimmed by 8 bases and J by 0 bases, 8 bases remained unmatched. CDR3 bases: TGTGCCAGCTCCCAGGGGGCGTTATACCAAGAGACCCAGTACTTC. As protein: CASSQGALYQETQYF.

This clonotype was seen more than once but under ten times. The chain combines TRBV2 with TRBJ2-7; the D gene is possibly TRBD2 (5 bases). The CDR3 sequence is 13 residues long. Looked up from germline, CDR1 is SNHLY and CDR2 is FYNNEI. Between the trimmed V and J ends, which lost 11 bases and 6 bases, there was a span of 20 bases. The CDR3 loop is CAGNSGMRVEQYF. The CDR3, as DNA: TGTGCCGGCAACTCCGGGATGAGGGTCGAGCAGTACTTC.

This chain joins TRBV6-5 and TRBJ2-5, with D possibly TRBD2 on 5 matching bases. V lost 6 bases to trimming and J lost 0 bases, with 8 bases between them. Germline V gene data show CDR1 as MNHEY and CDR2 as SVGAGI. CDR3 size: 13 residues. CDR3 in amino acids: CASRLEYQETQYF. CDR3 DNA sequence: TGTGCCAGCAGACTAGAGTACCAAGAGACCCAGTACTTC.

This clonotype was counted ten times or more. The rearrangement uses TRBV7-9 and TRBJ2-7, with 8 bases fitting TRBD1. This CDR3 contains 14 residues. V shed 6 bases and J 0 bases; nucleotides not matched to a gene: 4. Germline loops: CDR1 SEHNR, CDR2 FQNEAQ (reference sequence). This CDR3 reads CASSSRGLSYEQYF. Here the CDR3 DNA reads TGTGCCAGCAGTTCCAGGGGGCTCTCCTACGAGCAGTACTTC.

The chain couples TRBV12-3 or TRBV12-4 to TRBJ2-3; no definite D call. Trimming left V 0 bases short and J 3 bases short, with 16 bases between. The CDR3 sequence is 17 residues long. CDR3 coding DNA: TGTGCCAGCAGTTTAGCGAATCCGAATCTTCATACAGATACGCAGTATTTT. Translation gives CASSLANPNLHTDTQYF.

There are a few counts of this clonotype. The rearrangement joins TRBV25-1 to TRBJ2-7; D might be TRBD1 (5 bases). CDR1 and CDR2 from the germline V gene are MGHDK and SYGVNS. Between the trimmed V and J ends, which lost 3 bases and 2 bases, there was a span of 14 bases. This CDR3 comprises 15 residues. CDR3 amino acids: CASSDPRQRTYEQYF. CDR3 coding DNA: TGTGCCAGCAGTGACCCTCGACAGCGAACCTACGAGCAGTACTTC.

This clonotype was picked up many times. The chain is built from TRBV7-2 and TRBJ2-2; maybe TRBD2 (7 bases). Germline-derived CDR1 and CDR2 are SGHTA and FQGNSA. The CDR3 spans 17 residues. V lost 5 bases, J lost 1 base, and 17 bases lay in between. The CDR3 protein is CASSPKVGGQNTGELFF. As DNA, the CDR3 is TGTGCCAGCAGCCCTAAAGTGGGGGGGCAGAACACCGGGGAGCTGTTTTTT.

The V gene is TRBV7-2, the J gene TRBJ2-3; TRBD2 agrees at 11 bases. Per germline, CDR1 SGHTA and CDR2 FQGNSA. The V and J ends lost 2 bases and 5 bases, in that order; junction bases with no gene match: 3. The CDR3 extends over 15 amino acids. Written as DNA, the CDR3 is TGTGCCAGCAGCTTAATAACTAGCGGGAGAGATACGCAGTATTTT. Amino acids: CASSLITSGRDTQYF.

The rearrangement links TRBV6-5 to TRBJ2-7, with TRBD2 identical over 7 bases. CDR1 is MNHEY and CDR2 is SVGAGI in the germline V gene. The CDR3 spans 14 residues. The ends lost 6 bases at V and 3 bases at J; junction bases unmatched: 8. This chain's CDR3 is CASRLTSSNYEQYF. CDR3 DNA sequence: TGTGCCAGCAGACTGACTAGCAGTAACTACGAGCAGTACTTC.

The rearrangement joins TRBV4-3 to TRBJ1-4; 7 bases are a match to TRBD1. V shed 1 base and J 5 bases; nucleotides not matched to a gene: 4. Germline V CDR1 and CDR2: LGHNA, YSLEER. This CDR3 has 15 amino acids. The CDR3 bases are TGCGCCAGCAGCCAAGGGACAGGTCTAAATGAAAAACTGTTTTTT. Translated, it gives CASSQGTGLNEKLFF.

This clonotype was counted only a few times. CDR3 DNA: TGTGCTAGTGGTAGGGACTCAAGCTACGAGCAGTACTTC. Translating it yields CASGRDSSYEQYF. V usage is TRBV12-5 and J usage is TRBJ2-7; TRBD2 might be the D (6 bases). Germline V gives CDR1 LGHNT, CDR2 FRNRAP. The V and J ends lost 5 bases and 3 bases respectively, with 11 bases between them. The CDR3 is 13 amino acids.